This T cell receptor (beta chain) was observed in a study of blood T cell repertoires in COVID-19. Study-level information: Sites across the United States, Italy and Spain contributed samples from acute and convalescent COVID-19.

Trimming cost V 5 bases and J 4 bases, with 14 bases left between them. Germline V gives CDR1 SNHLY, CDR2 FYNNEI. The CDR3 extends over 14 amino acids. Per the original methods: The authors estimated nucleated cell counts from reference gene primer amplification. The method was immunoSEQ multiplex PCR; TCRdb's version includes in-frame clones alone and lacks a portion of them. D and trimming were read from the DNA, whereas the V and J calls and clone size are those reported in that table. The sample contains 250,000 to 300,000 clones, around four fifths of which appear only once. Sequenced input: peripheral blood. The chain employs TRBV2 and TRBJ1-2; D gene unclear. This TCR was sampled from a man in his 60s with acute or convalescent COVID-19. The CDR3 nucleotides read TGTGCCAGCAGTCCCCAACAGCAAGGCTATGGCTACACCTTC. Translated, it gives CASSPQQQGYGYTF.